The 22 T cell receptor beta chains in this list originate from one sample, sequenced in a study of radiation and T cells in renal cell carcinoma. Documented time point: baseline pretreatment blood. Indicated treatment: 15 Gy SBRT to primary tumor, nephrectomy 4 weeks later. Clones were sequenced by immunoSEQ multiplex PCR, and TCRdb holds only the in-frame ones, with some missing. The sample yields around 94,000 clones, approximately 86% seen once. Sequenced material: blood, taken from a patient whose treatment included radiotherapy and nephrectomy. The receptors were gathered from a man over 45 with renal cell carcinoma.

The chain joins TRBV28 to TRBJ2-5; D not certain. Germline CDR1 reads MDHEN; CDR2 reads SYDVKM. There are 14 residues in the CDR3. Trimming removed 3 bases at V and 5 bases at J, with 13 bases between. CDR3 protein: CASSFLAIGETQYF. CDR3 DNA: TGTGCCAGCAGTTTTCTCGCCATAGGTGAGACCCAGTACTTC.

The rearrangement joins TRBV4-1 to TRBJ1-4; 9 positions agree with TRBD1. The CDR3 has 16 residues. The germline gives CDR1 MGHRA, CDR2 YSYEKL. V was clipped by 0 bases and J by 3 bases; unmatched bases: 2. The CDR3 is CASSQEWDRANEKLFF. Here the CDR3 DNA reads TGCGCCAGCAGCCAAGAATGGGACAGGGCTAATGAAAAACTGTTTTTT.

This sequence joins TRBV19 and TRBJ2-7; D might be TRBD2 (5 bases). From germline, CDR1 is LNHDA and CDR2 SQIVND (reference sequence). The CDR3 runs to 14 residues. The V end was cut by 1 base, the J end by 3 bases, with 10 bases between. The CDR3 nucleotides read TGTGCCAGTAGTATAGGGACTCAAGGCTACGAGCAGTACTTC. It codes for CASSIGTQGYEQYF.

The V and J genes are TRBV4-1 and TRBJ2-5, with 12 positions matching TRBD2. The CDR3 is 16 amino acids. Per the germline V gene, CDR1 is MGHRA and CDR2 is YSYEKL. V lost 4 bases, J lost 5 bases, and 8 bases stayed unmatched. CDR3 loop: CASSLTTSGGAETQYF. The CDR3 bases are TGCGCCAGCAGCCTCACGACTAGCGGGGGTGCCGAGACCCAGTACTTC.

This clone was detected ten times or more. The chain links TRBV15 to TRBJ1-1, with TRBD1 matching 7 bases. The length of the CDR3 is 16 residues. Germline loops: CDR1 LNHNV, CDR2 YYDKDF (reference sequence). The J segment lost 4 bases and the V segment lost 0 bases, leaving 8 bases of the junction unmatched. As DNA, the CDR3 is TGTGCCACCAGCAGAGAGGTGAGGGGGCGCTCCACTGAAGCTTTCTTT. Its protein product is CATSREVRGRSTEAFF.

The chain combines TRBV4-3 with TRBJ1-3; 8 bases line up with TRBD1. From germline, CDR1 is LGHNA and CDR2 YSLEER. The CDR3 consists of 15 residues. The V gene end was trimmed by 4 bases and the J gene end by 1 base; junction bases not matched to a gene: 3. CDR3 coding DNA: TGCGCCAGCAGCCCCCAGGGGGCGTCTGGAAACACCATATATTTT. It translates to CASSPQGASGNTIYF.

J is TRBJ2-5 and V is TRBV2; D possibly corresponds to TRBD2 (6 bases). This CDR3 contains 15 residues. Trimming left V 5 bases short and J 3 bases short, with 16 bases between. Germline CDR1 reads SNHLY; CDR2 reads FYNNEI. CDR3 loop: CASSLGLSGKETQYF. CDR3 DNA: TGTGCCAGCAGTTTGGGACTGAGCGGAAAAGAGACCCAGTACTTC.

The gene calls are TRBV11-2 and TRBJ2-3; the match to TRBD2 covers 12 bases. Germline V gene lookup returns CDR1 SGHAT and CDR2 FQNNGV. This CDR3 region has 15 residues. With 5 bases clipped from V and 2 bases from J, the junction kept 2 bases outside the gene matches. The CDR3 DNA follows: TGTGCCAGCAGCCCTAGCGGGGGGGCCACAGATACGCAGTATTTT. It yields the protein CASSPSGGATDTQYF. Looking up the rest from reference TRBV11-2 and TRBJ2-3 gives the full variable domain: EAGVAQSPRYKIIEKRQSVAFWCNPISGHATLYWYQQILGQGPKLLIQFQNNGVVDDSQLPKDRFSAERLKGVDSTLKIQPAKLEDSAVYLCASSPSGGATDTQYFGPGTRLTVL.

The chain couples TRBV2 to TRBJ2-5, with 9 bases matching TRBD2. Per germline, CDR1 SNHLY and CDR2 FYNNEI. This CDR3 has 16 amino acids. The V segment lost 7 bases and the J segment 2 bases; nucleotides outside the gene matches: 11. The CDR3 sequence: CASNYGAGGGQETQYF. For the CDR3, the DNA is TGTGCCAGCAACTACGGGGCGGGAGGGGGTCAAGAGACCCAGTACTTC.

The chain carries TRBV2 and TRBJ1-1; the match to TRBD1 covers 9 bases. This CDR3 has 13 amino acids. Germline V CDR1 and CDR2: SNHLY, FYNNEI. Trimming cost V 10 bases and J 0 bases; bases outside gene matches: 3. CDR3 amino acids: CATRTGVNTEAFF. In DNA, the CDR3 is TGTGCCACCCGGACAGGGGTGAACACTGAAGCTTTCTTT.

This rearrangement joins TRBV28 to TRBJ2-1; D is unclear. Trimming removed 4 bases from V and 4 bases from J, with 2 bases in between. The CDR3 has 11 amino acids. Germline V gene data show CDR1 as MDHEN and CDR2 as SYDVKM. The chain's CDR3 is CASSYYNEQFF. The CDR3 DNA sequence: TGTGCCAGCAGTTATTACAATGAGCAGTTCTTC.

The chain links TRBV21-1 to TRBJ2-1; TRBD1 is the table's D call, not checked against the DNA. TRBV21-1 corresponds to a pseudogene. The length of the CDR3 is 10 residues. This chain's CDR3 is CAFPRQEQFF. DNA for the CDR3: TGTGCCTTCCCGCGACAGGAGCAGTTCTTC.

The V gene is TRBV19, the J gene TRBJ2-1, with D perhaps TRBD1 (6 bases). Germline V gene lookup returns CDR1 LNHDA and CDR2 SQIVND (reference sequence). The CDR3 totals 18 residues. Trimming left V 4 bases short and J 0 bases short, with 19 bases between. CDR3 DNA: TGTGCCAGTAGTAAAACAGGGCCTGACACCTACTCCTACAATGAGCAGTTCTTC. It yields the protein CASSKTGPDTYSYNEQFF.

V is TRBV10-3 and J is TRBJ1-5; possible D gene TRBD1, 5 bases. V lost 6 bases and J lost 1, with 7 bases in between. Germline values: CDR1 ENHRY, CDR2 SYGVKD. This CDR3 comprises 13 residues. The CDR3: CAISRESNQPQHF. The CDR3 DNA is TGTGCCATCAGCAGGGAGAGCAATCAGCCCCAGCATTTT.

V is TRBV6-6 and J is TRBJ2-7; TRBD1 might be the D (6 bases). V was clipped by 2 bases and J by 6 bases, with 17 bases between them. The length of the CDR3 is 15 residues. Germline V gives CDR1 MNHNY, CDR2 SVGAGI (reference sequence). The CDR3 loop is CASSYPRTALSEQYF. DNA of the CDR3: TGTGCCAGCAGTTACCCGAGGACAGCCTTAAGCGAGCAGTACTTC.

This clone was found once. The gene calls are TRBV7-8 and TRBJ2-1; 12 bases map to TRBD2. The CDR3 loop spans 15 amino acids. Germline loops: CDR1 SGHVS, CDR2 FQNEAQ. The V gene end was trimmed by 2 bases and the J gene end by 9 bases; junction bases not matched to a gene: 5. The CDR3 loop reads CASSLSSGRGVEQFF. As DNA, the CDR3 is TGTGCCAGCAGCTTATCTAGCGGGAGGGGGGTTGAGCAGTTCTTC.

This clone was seen once. This chain joins TRBV2 and TRBJ1-5; tentative D call: TRBD1 (5 bases). The CDR3 spans 14 residues. In germline, CDR1 is SNHLY, CDR2 FYNNEI. The V end lost 5 bases, the J end lost 6 bases, and 14 bases lay between the germline ends. CDR3 in DNA: TGTGCCAGCAGTACCCAGGGAGGTGGTCAGCCCCAGCATTTT. Amino acid sequence: CASSTQGGGQPQHF.

This clone was seen more than once but under ten times. V gene TRBV4-1 combines with J gene TRBJ2-6, with 12 bases that match TRBD1. Trimming at V came to 1 base and at J to 1 base, leaving 8 bases not matched to a gene. Germline V CDR1 and CDR2: MGHRA, YSYEKL. The CDR3 is 20 residues long. The CDR3 nucleotides read TGCGCCAGCAGCCAAGGCCTCCGGGACAGGGGGCAATCTGGGGCCAACGTCCTGACTTTC. Amino acid sequence: CASSQGLRDRGQSGANVLTF.

The gene calls are TRBV10-3 and TRBJ2-5, with TRBD2 matching 7 bases. The ends lost 3 bases at V and 5 bases at J; junction bases unmatched: 6. Looked up from germline, CDR1 is ENHRY and CDR2 is SYGVKD. This CDR3 has 14 residues. CDR3 protein: CAISEGTNAETQYF. The CDR3 DNA is TGTGCCATCAGTGAAGGGACTAACGCCGAGACCCAGTACTTC.

The rearrangement uses TRBV7-9 and TRBJ2-7, with TRBD2 matching 14 bases. The CDR3 has 18 residues. V shed 4 bases and J 0 bases; nucleotides not matched to a gene: 8. Germline values: CDR1 SEHNR, CDR2 FQNEAQ (reference sequence). CDR3 sequence reads: CASSSSGTSGGDSYEQYF. For the CDR3, the DNA is TGTGCCAGCAGCTCCTCCGGGACTAGCGGGGGCGACTCCTACGAGCAGTACTTC.

This rearrangement joins TRBV6-5 to TRBJ1-5, with D possibly TRBD1 on 5 matching bases. The CDR3 is made up of 14 amino acids. The V and J ends lost 6 bases and 3 bases respectively, with 12 bases between them. Germline CDR1 and CDR2: MNHEY and SVGAGI. The CDR3 loop reads CASRAPGPNQPQHF. For the CDR3, the DNA is TGTGCCAGCAGAGCCCCAGGGCCCAATCAGCCCCAGCATTTT.

This rearrangement joins TRBV9 to TRBJ2-3; no definite D call. Germline loops: CDR1 SGDLS, CDR2 YYNGEE. The length of the CDR3 is 12 residues. Trimming left V 0 bases short and J 5 bases short, with 4 bases between. CDR3 nucleotide sequence: TGTGCCAGCAGCGTAGCTGAAGATACGCAGTATTTT. Translated, it gives CASSVAEDTQYF.